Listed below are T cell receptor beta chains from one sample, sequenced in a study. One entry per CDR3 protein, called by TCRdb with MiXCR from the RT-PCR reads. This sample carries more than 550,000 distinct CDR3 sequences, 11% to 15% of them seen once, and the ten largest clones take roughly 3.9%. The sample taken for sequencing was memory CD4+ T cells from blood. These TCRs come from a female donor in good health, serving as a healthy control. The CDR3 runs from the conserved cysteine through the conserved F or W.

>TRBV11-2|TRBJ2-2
CASSLDERTGELFF
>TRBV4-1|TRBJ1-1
CASSQGQGANTEAFF
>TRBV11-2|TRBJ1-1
CASSPWEDTEAFF
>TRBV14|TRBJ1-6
CASSHRGDRGHSPLHF
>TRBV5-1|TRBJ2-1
CASSLASLAGGNEQFF
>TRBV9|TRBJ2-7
CASSETIAVSSYEQYF
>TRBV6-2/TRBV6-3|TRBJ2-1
CASRGTSGGYNEQFF
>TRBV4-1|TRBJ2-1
CASSRREGPDEQFF
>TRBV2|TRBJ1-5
CASSVGGGTQPQHF
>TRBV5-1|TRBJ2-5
CASSRSLESETQYF
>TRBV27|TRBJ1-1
CASSLGTVMNTEAFF
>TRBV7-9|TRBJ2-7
CASSSQGSVGEQYF
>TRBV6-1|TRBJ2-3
CASSERSGGDTQYF
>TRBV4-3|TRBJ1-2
CASSQEAQGGIHGYTF